This T cell receptor beta chain is from a study of response to subunit inactivated influenza vaccine. CDR3 length: 15 amino acids. V dropped 4 bases and J dropped 4; count of bases not matched to a gene: 7. In germline, CDR1 is SNHLY, CDR2 FYNNEI. TCRdb reprocessed the RT-PCR reads with MiXCR, giving one entry per CDR3 protein. The table lists around 200,000 distinct CDR3 sequences, around a tenth of them singletons. This clonotype was detected only a few times. What it recognizes is unknown. Study conclusions and caveats: Seasonal influenza vaccination, on each occasion, was suggested by the authors to recruit few new T cells.

The sequence was obtained from a man aged 50-59 years who received an inactivated influenza vaccine. The rearrangement uses TRBV2 and TRBJ2-1; 7 nucleotides match TRBD1. The source material was non-naive T cells sorted from PBMCs, sampled on the day of vaccination. CDR3 residues: CASSAGDSLYNEQFF. CDR3 in DNA: TGTGCCAGCAGTGCCGGGGACAGCCTGTACAATGAGCAGTTCTTC.